Listed below are T cell receptor beta chains from one sample, sequenced in a study of T cells in Graves' hyperthyroidism and ophthalmopathy. TCRdb independently ran MiXCR on the multiplex PCR reads; one entry per CDR3 protein. The sample shows about 130,000 distinct CDR3 sequences, roughly 23% of them seen only once. The sequencing input was blood. The receptors were gathered from a woman aged 45-59 years with Graves' hyperthyroidism that later progressed to Graves' ophthalmopathy. Both conserved end residues are part of each CDR3. A D gene is named only where the DNA matches it firmly. Some rows have no size entry. The others give once, few or many, or a class for an expanded clone.

clone_size d_call j_call v_call cdr3_aa cdr3_nt
many . TRBJ1-5 TRBV19 CATGPAGAVVQPQHF TGTGCCACCGGACCCGCGGGGGCGGTGGTTCAGCCCCAGCATTTT
. TRBD1 TRBJ1-1 TRBV2 CASSVHSRGRGLLNTEAFF TGTGCCAGCAGTGTCCACTCCCGGGGCAGGGGGCTATTGAACACTGAAGCTTTCTTT
many TRBD2 TRBJ2-5 TRBV28 CASSLALGGETQYF TGTGCCAGCAGTTTAGCGCTGGGAGGGGAGACCCAGTACTTC
. TRBD1 TRBJ1-2 TRBV19 CASSRHRGGYGYTF TGTGCCAGTAGTCGACACAGGGGCGGCTATGGCTACACCTTC
. . TRBJ1-4 TRBV7-9 CASSAYEKLFF TGTGCCAGCAGTGCCTACGAAAAACTGTTTTTT
many . TRBJ2-7 TRBV6-1 CASRRALTYEQYF TGTGCCAGCAGGAGGGCGCTCACCTACGAGCAGTACTTC
. . TRBJ1-3 TRBV28 CASSSGNSGNTIYF TGTGCCAGCAGCTCGGGGAACTCTGGAAACACCATATATTTT
. TRBD1 TRBJ2-7 TRBV11-2 CASSFGDSGSSYEQYF TGTGCCAGCAGCTTTGGGGACAGCGGTTCGTCCTACGAGCAGTACTTC
many TRBD2 TRBJ2-1 TRBV11-2 CASSSPRGLAGYNEQFF TGTGCCAGCAGCTCCCCCAGGGGACTAGCGGGGTACAATGAGCAGTTCTTC
few . TRBJ1-4 TRBV9 CASSAAATNEKLFF TGTGCCAGCAGCGCCGCTGCAACTAATGAAAAACTGTTTTTT
. TRBD2 TRBJ2-3 TRBV11-2 CASSLGLAGRIDTQYF TGTGCCAGCAGCTTAGGACTAGCGGGACGTATAGATACGCAGTATTTT
many TRBD2 TRBJ2-1 TRBV9 CASSVAGGSNEQFF TGTGCCAGCAGCGTAGCGGGAGGCTCCAATGAGCAGTTCTTC
. TRBD2 TRBJ2-1 TRBV19 CASGTSASYNEQFF TGTGCCAGTGGGACTAGCGCCTCATACAATGAGCAGTTCTTC
many . TRBJ2-5 TRBV3-1 CASSLSTGPQETQYF TGTGCCAGCAGCCTTTCGACCGGACCTCAAGAGACCCAGTACTTC
. TRBD1 TRBJ1-1 TRBV4-2 CASSPDRGGTEAFF TGTGCCAGCAGCCCGGACAGGGGGGGCACTGAAGCTTTCTTT
many . TRBJ2-1 TRBV29-1 CSVPAEESYNEQFF TGCAGCGTTCCCGCCGAGGAGTCCTACAATGAGCAGTTCTTC
many . TRBJ1-6 TRBV3-1 CASSESGAPLHF TGTGCCAGCAGCGAATCAGGGGCACCCCTCCACTTT
. . TRBJ2-1 TRBV3-1 CASSSGQILSYNEQFF TGTGCCAGCAGCTCCGGCCAAATCCTTTCCTACAATGAGCAGTTCTTC
. TRBD2 TRBJ2-3 TRBV20-1 CSAPPRLAGADTQYF TGCAGTGCTCCACCGAGACTAGCGGGAGCAGATACGCAGTATTTT
few TRBD2 TRBJ2-2 TRBV7-6 CASSVTSGRTGELFF TGTGCCAGCAGCGTAACTAGCGGGAGGACCGGGGAGCTGTTTTTT
many . TRBJ2-1 TRBV11-2 CASSLGGRLGSSYNEQFF TGTGCCAGCAGCTTAGGGGGGCGACTAGGGAGCTCCTACAATGAGCAGTTCTTC
medium-sized TRBD1 TRBJ2-7 TRBV20-1 CSARVNTGAEQYF TGCAGTGCTAGGGTAAACACAGGGGCTGAGCAGTACTTC
many . TRBJ1-1 TRBV30 CAWRRHRVFGTEAFF TGTGCCTGGAGGAGACACAGGGTCTTTGGCACTGAAGCTTTCTTT
many . TRBJ1-1 TRBV30 CAWRGRGDTEAFF TGTGCCTGGAGAGGAAGGGGGGACACTGAAGCTTTCTTT
many . TRBJ2-3 TRBV6-1 CASSEGRVSTDTQYF TGTGCCAGCAGTGAAGGGCGGGTGAGCACAGATACGCAGTATTTT
few . TRBJ2-3 TRBV7-2 CASSLIHTDTQYF TGTGCCAGCAGCCTCATTCACACAGATACGCAGTATTTT
. . TRBJ1-5 TRBV29-1 CSVAWGERQPQHF TGCAGCGTTGCTTGGGGGGAGAGGCAGCCCCAGCATTTT
many . TRBJ1-5 TRBV6-1 CASNSVGQVQVLPQHF TGTGCCAGCAACTCCGTGGGGCAGGTTCAGGTCTTGCCCCAGCATTTT
. . TRBJ1-2 TRBV19 CASYREGRVGYTF TGTGCCAGCTACAGGGAGGGGAGAGTTGGCTACACCTTC
many TRBD1 TRBJ2-7 TRBV18 CASSPGTGAYEQYF TGTGCCAGCTCACCTGGGACAGGGGCCTACGAGCAGTACTTC
many . TRBJ2-7 TRBV12-3/TRBV12-4 CASSFDRYSYEQYF TGTGCCAGCAGTTTTGACCGATACTCCTACGAGCAGTACTTC
once . TRBJ1-5 TRBV5-6 CASSLALGTSNQPQHF TGTGCCAGCAGCTTGGCCCTGGGAACAAGCAATCAGCCCCAGCATTTT
. . TRBJ2-5 TRBV4-2 CASSPDSVQETQYF TGTGCCAGCAGCCCCGACAGCGTCCAAGAGACCCAGTACTTC
. . TRBJ2-3 TRBV27 CASSFGLATDTQYF TGTGCCAGCAGTTTTGGGCTAGCGACAGATACGCAGTATTTT
many . TRBJ2-7 TRBV27 CASSPLKSGTSYEQYF TGTGCCAGCAGTCCCCTTAAAAGCGGGACATCCTACGAGCAGTACTTC
. . TRBJ1-1 TRBV19 CASSIQRQSTEAFF TGTGCCAGTAGTATACAAAGACAGTCCACTGAAGCTTTCTTT
many TRBD2 TRBJ2-1 TRBV5-1 CASSFGLAGTVEQFF TGCGCCAGCAGCTTCGGACTAGCGGGAACGGTTGAGCAGTTCTTC
. . TRBJ1-3 TRBV28 CASITAEKGNTIYF TGTGCCAGCATAACTGCAGAGAAAGGAAACACCATATATTTT
many . TRBJ2-7 TRBV11-2 CASSLIGRAYEQYF TGTGCCAGCAGCTTAATAGGCAGGGCCTACGAGCAGTACTTC
many TRBD2 TRBJ2-1 TRBV20-1 CSARGSSGYYNEQFF TGCAGTGCTAGAGGGTCTAGCGGTTACTACAATGAGCAGTTCTTC
. . TRBJ1-1 TRBV12-3/TRBV12-4 CASSTGYSSETEAFF TGTGCCAGCAGTACCGGGTACTCCTCTGAGACTGAAGCTTTCTTT
many . TRBJ2-5 TRBV20-1 CSARLGGETQYF TGCAGTGCCAGACTGGGGGGAGAGACCCAGTACTTC
. . TRBJ2-1 TRBV10-2 CASSESFLRGQFF TGCGCCAGCAGTGAGTCGTTTCTCCGCGGGCAGTTCTTC
many . TRBJ2-1 TRBV6-1 CASTKIGKNEQFF TGTGCCAGCACTAAGATAGGCAAAAATGAGCAGTTCTTC
. TRBD1 TRBJ1-1 TRBV19 CASKGQGFMNTEAFF TGTGCCAGTAAGGGACAGGGATTCATGAACACTGAAGCTTTCTTT
. TRBD1 TRBJ2-7 TRBV7-8 CASSSRSSTTGGALSYEQYF TGTGCCAGCAGCTCACGCTCATCAACCACAGGGGGCGCTCTCTCCTACGAGCAGTACTTC